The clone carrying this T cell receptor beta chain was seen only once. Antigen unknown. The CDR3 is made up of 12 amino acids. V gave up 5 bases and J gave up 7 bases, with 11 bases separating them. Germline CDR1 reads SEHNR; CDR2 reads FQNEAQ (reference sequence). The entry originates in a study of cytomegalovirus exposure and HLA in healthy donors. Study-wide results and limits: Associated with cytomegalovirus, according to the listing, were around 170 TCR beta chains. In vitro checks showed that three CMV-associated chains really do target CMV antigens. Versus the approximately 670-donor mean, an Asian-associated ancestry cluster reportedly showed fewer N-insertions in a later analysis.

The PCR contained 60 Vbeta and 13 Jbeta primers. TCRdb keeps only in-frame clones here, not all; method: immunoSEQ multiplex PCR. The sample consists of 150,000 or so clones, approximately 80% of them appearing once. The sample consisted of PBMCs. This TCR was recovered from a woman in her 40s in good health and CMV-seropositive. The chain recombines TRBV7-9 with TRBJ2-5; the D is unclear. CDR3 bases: TGTGCCAGCAGCCCCCTCCCACTGACCCAGTACTTC. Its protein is CASSPLPLTQYF.